The next 18 T cell receptor beta chains were all read from a single sample in a study of blood T cell repertoires in COVID-19. Produced via immunoSEQ multiplex PCR; TCRdb's table is partial and in-frame only. The profile covers roughly 290,000 clones, with approximately 90% appearing a single time and roughly 6.8% taken by the ten largest. Material: peripheral blood. These receptors originate from a woman in her twenties or thirties with COVID-19, enrolled during active disease.

The chain links TRBV11-1 to TRBJ2-5; possible D gene TRBD1, 6 bases. Trimming took off 9 bases at V and 1 base at J, with 12 bases between the two ends. This CDR3 region has 13 residues. The V gene's germline CDR1 is SGHAT and CDR2 FQDESV (reference sequence). CDR3 DNA sequence: TGTGCCAGTGAGGGACAAATCCAAGAGACCCAGTACTTC. Encoded protein: CASEGQIQETQYF.

The chain has TRBV10-3 and TRBJ2-3; no reliable D call. From germline, CDR1 is ENHRY and CDR2 SYGVKD. The V gene lost 4 bases and the J gene lost 0 bases, with 8 bases spanning the gap. This CDR3 region has 14 residues. In nucleotides, the CDR3 is TGTGCCATCAGTGGAGGCGCTAGCACAGATACGCAGTATTTT. Protein sequence: CAISGGASTDTQYF.

This chain links TRBV28 with TRBJ2-1, with 7 nucleotides matching TRBD2. V trimming: 6 bases; J trimming: 3 bases; junction bases outside the gene matches: 8. The CDR3 consists of 15 residues. The germline gives CDR1 MDHEN, CDR2 SYDVKM. The chain's CDR3 is CASSPLAGVYNEQFF. CDR3 nucleotide sequence: TGTGCCAGCAGCCCCCTGGCGGGAGTCTACAATGAGCAGTTCTTC.

The V call is TRBV9, the J call TRBJ1-4; D gene unclear. The CDR3 is 13 residues long. Germline lookup yields CDR1 SGDLS and CDR2 YYNGEE. V was clipped by 0 bases and J by 10 bases, with 10 bases between them. The DNA of the CDR3 is TGTGCCAGCAGCGTAGGCGATCGCGGAAAACTGTTTTTT. Translating it yields CASSVGDRGKLFF.

This sequence joins TRBV5-1 and TRBJ2-5, with 10 nucleotides matching TRBD2. Germline V CDR1 and CDR2: SGHRS, YFSETQ. The CDR3 is made up of 14 amino acids. V dropped 8 bases and J dropped 5; count of bases not matched to a gene: 9. CDR3 region: CASSVAGGSETQYF. DNA of the CDR3: TGCGCCAGTTCGGTAGCGGGAGGAAGTGAGACCCAGTACTTC. Variable domain in full (rest from reference TRBV5-1 and TRBJ2-5): KAGVTQTPRYLIKTRGQQVTLSCSPISGHRSVSWYQQTPGQGLQFLFEYFSETQRNKGNFPGRFSGRQFSNSRSEMNVSTLELGDSALYLCASSVAGGSETQYFGPGTRLLVL.

CDR3 sequence: CATSDEGHPNQPQHF. In DNA form, the CDR3 reads TGTGCCACCAGTGATGAGGGACACCCAAATCAGCCCCAGCATTTT. The chain combines TRBV24-1 with TRBJ1-5; TRBD1 is a possible D gene (6 bases). Germline CDR1 reads KGHDR; CDR2 reads SFDVKD. The CDR3 is 15 residues long. The ends were cut back, 3 bases at V and 4 bases at J, with 12 bases in the middle.

V is TRBV10-1 and J is TRBJ2-3; 10 positions agree with TRBD2. This CDR3 region has 15 residues. Germline V lookup: CDR1 WNHNN, CDR2 SYGVQD (reference sequence). Germline trimming cut 0 bases from V and 5 bases from J; bases unmatched to any gene: 2. CDR3 DNA: TGCGCCAGCAGTGAGTCAGCTAGCGGGAGAGATACGCAGTATTTT. Translation gives CASSESASGRDTQYF.

The chain carries TRBV11-2 and TRBJ2-1, with D possibly matching TRBD1 (5 bases). V lost 3 bases, J lost 5 bases, and 11 bases lay in between. Germline assignment: CDR1 SGHAT and CDR2 FQNNGV. CDR3 length: 14 amino acids. CDR3 sequence: CASSFRGNHNEQFF. For the CDR3, the DNA is TGTGCCAGCAGCTTTAGGGGAAACCACAATGAGCAGTTCTTC.

This clone came up once. The J gene is TRBJ2-7, the V gene TRBV19; 8 bases fit TRBD2. CDR1 is LNHDA and CDR2 is SQIVND in the germline V gene (reference sequence). Trimming took 4 bases from V and 4 from J; bases not matched to a gene: 6. This CDR3 region has 14 residues. The CDR3 protein is CASSNEREPYEQYF. CDR3 nucleotides: TGTGCCAGTAGTAACGAGCGGGAGCCTTACGAGCAGTACTTC.

This clone has only one observation. V and J are TRBV5-1 and TRBJ1-2, with 8 bases lining up with TRBD1. Trimming took 1 base from V and 2 from J; bases not matched to a gene: 7. CDR1 and CDR2 (germline): SGHRS, YFSETQ. This CDR3 has 16 residues. The CDR3 is CASSLLSQGANYGYTF. CDR3 DNA sequence: TGCGCCAGCAGCTTGTTATCGCAGGGGGCGAACTATGGCTACACCTTC.

This clone was observed a single time. The CDR3 sequence: CASSSPGQGSNTQYF. The CDR3 nucleotides read TGTGCCAGCAGCTCCCCGGGACAGGGATCAAATACGCAGTATTTT. The rearrangement links TRBV7-9 to TRBJ2-3, with TRBD1 matching 9 bases. The CDR3 contains 15 residues. V shed 4 bases, J shed 7 bases, and the junction held 9 bases outside the gene matches. Per the germline V gene, CDR1 is SEHNR and CDR2 is FQNEAQ (reference sequence).

The chain carries TRBV6-1 and TRBJ2-7; 11 positions match TRBD2. Germline CDR1 is MNHNS and CDR2 is SASEGT. The CDR3 contains 16 residues. V shed 4 bases and J 6 bases; nucleotides not matched to a gene: 11. In DNA form, the CDR3 reads TGTGCCAGCAGTGCCTCACTAGCGGGAGAGGTACTCGAGCAGTACTTC. Residues: CASSASLAGEVLEQYF.

The chain uses TRBV11-3 and TRBJ2-1; 7 bases map to TRBD1. CDR1 and CDR2 from the germline V gene are SGHNT and YENEEA. The V segment lost 5 bases and the J segment 3 bases; nucleotides outside the gene matches: 10. The CDR3 is made up of 16 amino acids. DNA for the CDR3: TGTGCCAGCAGCCCCTCCCCGGGACAGAGCTACAATGAGCAGTTCTTC. The encoded protein is CASSPSPGQSYNEQFF.

This clone was counted only a few times. V usage is TRBV3-1 (or the pseudogene TRBV3-2) and J usage is TRBJ1-3, with unresolved D. Trimming stripped 2 bases from V and 1 base from J, with 6 bases between. The germline V gene encodes CDR1 LGHDT and CDR2 YNNKEL (reference sequence). This CDR3 comprises 14 residues. CDR3 DNA sequence: TGTGCCAGCAGCCAACGGGGATCTGGAAACACCATATATTTT. This gives the protein CASSQRGSGNTIYF.

V is TRBV30 and J is TRBJ2-2, with D uncertain. The V and J ends lost 4 bases and 2 bases respectively, with 5 bases between them. The germline V gene has CDR1 GTSNPN and CDR2 SVGIG (reference sequence). This CDR3 has 12 amino acids. The CDR3 loop reads CAWTPNTGELFF. The CDR3 DNA is TGTGCCTGGACTCCTAACACCGGGGAGCTGTTTTTT.

The chain recombines TRBV4-1 with TRBJ1-5, with D tentatively TRBD1 (5 bases). Trimming removed 0 bases at V and 8 bases at J, with 8 bases between. The CDR3 length is 13 residues. Germline V gene lookup returns CDR1 MGHRA and CDR2 YSYEKL. For the CDR3, the DNA is TGCGCCAGCAGCCAAGATGGGGGGGAGCCCCAGCATTTT. This sequence encodes CASSQDGGEPQHF.

The chain links TRBV25-1 to TRBJ2-5; TRBD1 agrees at 7 bases. V lost 4 bases, J lost 5 bases, and 10 bases stayed unmatched. Germline CDR1 and CDR2: MGHDK and SYGVNS. This CDR3 comprises 15 residues. The CDR3 DNA sequence: TGTGCCAGCAGTGTTGCCAGACAGGGCAAGGAGACCCAGTACTTC. Residues: CASSVARQGKETQYF.

The rearrangement joins TRBV12-3 or TRBV12-4 to TRBJ2-7; 9 nucleotides match TRBD2. This CDR3 comprises 13 residues. V lost 6 bases and J lost 1; bases outside the gene matches: 1. CDR3 nucleotides: TGTGCCAGCAGGCTAGCGGGATCCTACGAGCAGTACTTC. Protein sequence: CASRLAGSYEQYF.